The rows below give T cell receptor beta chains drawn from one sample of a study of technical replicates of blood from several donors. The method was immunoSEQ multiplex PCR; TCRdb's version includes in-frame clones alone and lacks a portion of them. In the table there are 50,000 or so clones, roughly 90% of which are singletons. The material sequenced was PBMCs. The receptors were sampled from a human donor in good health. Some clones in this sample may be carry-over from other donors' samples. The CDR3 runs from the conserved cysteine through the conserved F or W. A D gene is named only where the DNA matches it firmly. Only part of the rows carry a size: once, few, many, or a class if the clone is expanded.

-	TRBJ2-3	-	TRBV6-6	TGTGCCAGCAGACTGGGCCACACAGATACGCAGTATTTT	CASRLGHTDTQYF
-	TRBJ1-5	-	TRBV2	TGTGCCAGCAGGCAACAGGGTAATCAGCCCCAGCATTTT	CASRQQGNQPQHF
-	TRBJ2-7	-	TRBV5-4	TGTGCCAGCAGCCACTGGGACTCAGCATCGGAGCAGTACTTC	CASSHWDSASEQYF
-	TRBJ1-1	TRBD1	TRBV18	TGTGCCAGCTCAACAGGGGTACTCGCTTTCTTT	CASSTGVLAFF
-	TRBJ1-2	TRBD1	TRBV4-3	TGCGCCAGCAGCCCACAGGGGTCATCGGGAGGCTACACCTTC	CASSPQGSSGGYTF
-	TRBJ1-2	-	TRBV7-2	TGTGCCAGCAGCCCCGCAAGGGGCCGTGGCTACACCTTC	CASSPARGRGYTF
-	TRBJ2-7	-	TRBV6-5	TGTGCCAGCAGTTACGGGCCTCCTTCCTCCTACGAGCAGTACTTC	CASSYGPPSSYEQYF
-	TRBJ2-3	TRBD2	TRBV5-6	TGTGCCAGCAGCTTGGTGTCTAGCGGGGGCACAGATACGCAGTATTTT	CASSLVSSGGTDTQYF
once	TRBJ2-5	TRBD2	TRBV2	TGTGCCAGCAGTGTTAGAGCGGGGCCCCAAGAGACCCAGTACTTC	CASSVRAGPQETQYF
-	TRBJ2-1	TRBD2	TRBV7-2	TGTGCCACCGGTAGCGGGAGGACTGAGCAGTTCTTC	CATGSGRTEQFF
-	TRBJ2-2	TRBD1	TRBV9	TGTGCCAGCAGGGGGACAGGGGGCCGTGGGGAGCTGTTTTTT	CASRGTGGRGELFF
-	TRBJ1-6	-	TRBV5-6	TGTGCCAGCAGCTTGGCAGGCGGACTGAGGTTCCATAATTCACCCCTCCACTTT	CASSLAGGLRFHNSPLHF
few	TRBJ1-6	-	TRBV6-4	TGTGCCAGCAGTGACTCGATAGAGGGTAATTCACCCCTCCACTTT	CASSDSIEGNSPLHF
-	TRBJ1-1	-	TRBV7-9	TGTGCCAGCAGCGAAGCAGGGTCTGAAGCTTTCTTT	CASSEAGSEAFF
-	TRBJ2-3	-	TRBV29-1	TGCAGCGTTGAAGATGAAGGGAGTAGTCGCTCCCAAACGCAGTATTTT	CSVEDEGSSRSQTQYF
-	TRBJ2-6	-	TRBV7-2	TGTGCCAGCAGCTTAGCTTTATCTGGGGCCAACGTCCTGACTTTC	CASSLALSGANVLTF
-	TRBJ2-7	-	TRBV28	TGTGCCAGCAGTTTAACGCAGGGTACCGAGCAGTACTTC	CASSLTQGTEQYF
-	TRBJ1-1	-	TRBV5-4	TGTGCCAGAACAGGGCAGGACACTGAAGCTTTCTTT	CARTGQDTEAFF
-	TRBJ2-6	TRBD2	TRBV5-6	TGTGCCATCCCAGGGAGGGAAGGGTCCTCTGGGGCCAACGTCCTGACTTTC	CAIPGREGSSGANVLTF
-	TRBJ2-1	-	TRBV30	TGTGCCTGGAGTGTAAAACGGGGGATAATCAATGAGCAGTTCTTC	CAWSVKRGIINEQFF
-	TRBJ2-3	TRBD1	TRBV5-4	TGTGCCAGCAGCTCAGAACCGGGACAGGCATCTGATACGCAGTATTTT	CASSSEPGQASDTQYF
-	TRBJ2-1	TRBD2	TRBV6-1	TGTGCCAGCAGCGGCCGGGGAGGGTTCTACAATGAGCAGTTCTTC	CASSGRGGFYNEQFF
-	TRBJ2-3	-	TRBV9	TGTGCCAGCAGCGTAGGGCTTAACACAGATACGCAGTATTTT	CASSVGLNTDTQYF
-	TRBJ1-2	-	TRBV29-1	TGCAGCGTTAAGTATCCGGCGGCTATTAGCTACACCTTC	CSVKYPAAISYTF
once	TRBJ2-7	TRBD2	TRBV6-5	TGTGCCAGCAGTTACGATTGGCGGGGGGAGCAGTACTTC	CASSYDWRGEQYF
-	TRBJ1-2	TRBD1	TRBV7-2	TGTGCCAGCAGCCCGGGACAGGGTAACTATGGCTACACCTTC	CASSPGQGNYGYTF
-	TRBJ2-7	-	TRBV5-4	TGTGCCAGCAGCTTGGGCCCAGGCGAGCAGTACTTC	CASSLGPGEQYF
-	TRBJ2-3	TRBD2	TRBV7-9	TGTGCCAGCAGTTTGGGACTAGCCGCAGATACGCAGTATTTT	CASSLGLAADTQYF
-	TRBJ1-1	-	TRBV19	TGTGCCAGTAGTATAAGTCGGGGTGCGTTAGGGAACACTGAAGCTTTCTTT	CASSISRGALGNTEAFF
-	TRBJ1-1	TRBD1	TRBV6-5	TGTGCCAGCAGATCGGACAGGGCGGGCACTGAAGCTTTCTTT	CASRSDRAGTEAFF
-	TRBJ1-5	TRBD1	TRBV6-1	TGTGCCAGCGGCATCCAGGGGGCCAATCAGCCCCAGCATTTT	CASGIQGANQPQHF
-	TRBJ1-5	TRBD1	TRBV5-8	TGTGCCAGCAGCCGGGGGACAGTCCTTAATCAGCCCCAGCATTTT	CASSRGTVLNQPQHF
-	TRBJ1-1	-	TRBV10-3	TGTGCCATCAGTGAGAGATCAGGACTTGAAGCTTTCTTT	CAISERSGLEAFF
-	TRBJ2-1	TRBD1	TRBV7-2	TGTGCCAGCAGCTTAGATGGCAGGGGGTTCAATGAGCAGTTCTTC	CASSLDGRGFNEQFF
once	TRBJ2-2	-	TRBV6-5	TGTGCCAGCAGTTACAGGAGGGTCGCGAACACCGGGGAGCTGTTTTTT	CASSYRRVANTGELFF
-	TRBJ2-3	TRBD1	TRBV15	TGTGCCACCAGCAGAGGGGGCAGGGGGCTAAATACGCAGTATTTT	CATSRGGRGLNTQYF